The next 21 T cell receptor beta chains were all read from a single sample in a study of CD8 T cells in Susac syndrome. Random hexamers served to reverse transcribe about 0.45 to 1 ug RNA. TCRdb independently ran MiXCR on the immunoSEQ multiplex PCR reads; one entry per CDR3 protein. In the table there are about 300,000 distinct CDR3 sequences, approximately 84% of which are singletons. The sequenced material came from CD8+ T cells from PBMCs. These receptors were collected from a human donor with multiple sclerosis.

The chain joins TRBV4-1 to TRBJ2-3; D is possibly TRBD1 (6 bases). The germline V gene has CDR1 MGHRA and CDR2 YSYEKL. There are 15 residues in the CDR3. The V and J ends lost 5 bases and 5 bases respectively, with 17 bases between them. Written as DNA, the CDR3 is TGCGCCAGCAGCTTCCGGGACAAGTTCGTAGATACGCAGTATTTT. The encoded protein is CASSFRDKFVDTQYF.

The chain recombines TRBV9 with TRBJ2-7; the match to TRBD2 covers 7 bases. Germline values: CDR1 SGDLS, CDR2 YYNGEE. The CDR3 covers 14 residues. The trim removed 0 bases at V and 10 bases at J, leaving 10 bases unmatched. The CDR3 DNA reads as TGTGCCAGCAGCGTAGCACAGCGGGGCACATTACAGTACTTC. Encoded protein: CASSVAQRGTLQYF.

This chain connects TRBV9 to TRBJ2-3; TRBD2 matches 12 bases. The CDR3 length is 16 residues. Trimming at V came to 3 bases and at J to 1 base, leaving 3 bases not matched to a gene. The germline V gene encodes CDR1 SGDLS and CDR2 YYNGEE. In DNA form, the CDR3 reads TGTGCCAGCAGCGAGACTAGCGGGAGACGCACAGATACGCAGTATTTT. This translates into CASSETSGRRTDTQYF. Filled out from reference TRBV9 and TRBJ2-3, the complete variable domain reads DSGVTQTPKHLITATGQRVTLRCSPRSGDLSVYWYQQSLDQGLQFLIQYYNGEERAKGNILERFSAQQFPDLHSELNLSSLELGDSALYFCASSETSGRRTDTQYFGPGTRLTVL.

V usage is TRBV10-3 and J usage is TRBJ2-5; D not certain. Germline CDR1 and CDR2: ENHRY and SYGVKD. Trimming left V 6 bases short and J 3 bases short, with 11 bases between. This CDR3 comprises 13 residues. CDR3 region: CAIRKDGKETQYF. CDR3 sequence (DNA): TGTGCCATCAGAAAGGACGGAAAAGAGACCCAGTACTTC.

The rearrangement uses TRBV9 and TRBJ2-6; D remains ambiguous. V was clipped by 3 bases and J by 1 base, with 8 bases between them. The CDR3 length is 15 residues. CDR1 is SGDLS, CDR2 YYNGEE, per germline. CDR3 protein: CASSGIGSGANVLTF. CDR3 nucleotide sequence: TGTGCCAGCAGCGGAATCGGGTCTGGGGCCAACGTCCTGACTTTC.

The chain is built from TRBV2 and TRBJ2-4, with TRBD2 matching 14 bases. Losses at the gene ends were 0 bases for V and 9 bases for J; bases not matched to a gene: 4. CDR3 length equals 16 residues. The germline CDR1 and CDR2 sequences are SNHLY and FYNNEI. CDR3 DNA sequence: TGTGCCAGCAGTGAAGCGGGGACTAGCGGGAGCCCCATTCAGTACTTC. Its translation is CASSEAGTSGSPIQYF. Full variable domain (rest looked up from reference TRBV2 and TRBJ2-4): EPEVTQTPSHQVTQMGQEVILRCVPISNHLYFYWYRQILGQKVEFLVSFYNNEISEKSEIFDDQFSVERPDGSNFTLKIRSTKLEDSAMYFCASSEAGTSGSPIQYFGAGTRLSVL.

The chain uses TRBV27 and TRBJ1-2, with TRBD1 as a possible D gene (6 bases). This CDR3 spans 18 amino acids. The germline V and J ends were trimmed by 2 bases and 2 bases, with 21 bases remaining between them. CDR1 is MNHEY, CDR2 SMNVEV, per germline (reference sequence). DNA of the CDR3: TGTGCCAGCAGTTTAAGGGGAGGGGGTGCCGTTTTCAACTATGGCTACACCTTC. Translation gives CASSLRGGGAVFNYGYTF.

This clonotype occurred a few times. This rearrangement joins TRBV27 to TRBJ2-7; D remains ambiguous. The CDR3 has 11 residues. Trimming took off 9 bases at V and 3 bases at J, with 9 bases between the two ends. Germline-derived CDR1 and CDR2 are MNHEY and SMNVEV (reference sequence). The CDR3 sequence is CASRRNYEQYF. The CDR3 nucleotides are TGTGCCAGTCGGAGAAACTACGAGCAGTACTTC.

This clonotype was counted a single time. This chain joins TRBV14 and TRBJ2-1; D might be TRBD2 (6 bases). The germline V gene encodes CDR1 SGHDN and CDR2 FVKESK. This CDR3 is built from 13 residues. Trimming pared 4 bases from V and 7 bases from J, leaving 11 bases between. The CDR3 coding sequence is TGTGCCAGCAGCCTGACTAGGGGTAATGAGCAGTTCTTC. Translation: CASSLTRGNEQFF.

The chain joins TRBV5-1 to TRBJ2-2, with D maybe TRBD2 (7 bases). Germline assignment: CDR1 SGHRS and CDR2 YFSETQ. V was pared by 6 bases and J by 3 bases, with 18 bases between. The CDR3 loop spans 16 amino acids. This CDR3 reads CASTPLGGQYTGELFF. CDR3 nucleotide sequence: TGCGCCAGCACCCCCCTCGGGGGGCAGTACACCGGGGAGCTGTTTTTT.

CDR3 coding DNA: TGTGCCAGCCTGGCTAGCGGGAGTTTGGATACGCAGTATTTT. Translation: CASLASGSLDTQYF. The rearrangement uses TRBV27 and TRBJ2-3, with 10 positions matching TRBD2. Per the germline V gene, CDR1 is MNHEY and CDR2 is SMNVEV (reference sequence). The V gene end was trimmed by 8 bases and the J gene end by 6 bases; junction bases not matched to a gene: 8. The CDR3 runs to 14 residues.

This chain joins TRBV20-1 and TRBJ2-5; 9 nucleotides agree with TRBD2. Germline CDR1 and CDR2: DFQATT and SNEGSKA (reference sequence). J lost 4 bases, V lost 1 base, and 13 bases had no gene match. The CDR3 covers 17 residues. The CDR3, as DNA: TGCAGTGCTAGAGGGGGCCCGCAAGCGGGAGGATTAGAGACCCAGTACTTC. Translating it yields CSARGGPQAGGLETQYF.

CDR3 in DNA: TGTGCCAGCAGCTTAGTGTCAGGGCGTGAGCTGTTTTTT. Translated, it gives CASSLVSGRELFF. The chain employs TRBV7-2 and TRBJ2-2, with D possibly TRBD1 on 5 matching bases. Per the germline V gene, CDR1 is SGHTA and CDR2 is FQGNSA. The ends were cut back, 1 base at V and 11 bases at J, with 11 bases in the middle. The CDR3 runs to 13 residues.

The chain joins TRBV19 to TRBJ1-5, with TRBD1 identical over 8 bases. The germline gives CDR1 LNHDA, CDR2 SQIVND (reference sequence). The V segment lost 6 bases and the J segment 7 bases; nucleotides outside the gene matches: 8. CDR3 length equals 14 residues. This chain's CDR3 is CASRDRAGLQPQHF. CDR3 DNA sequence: TGTGCCAGTAGGGACAGGGCTGGGTTGCAGCCCCAGCATTTT.

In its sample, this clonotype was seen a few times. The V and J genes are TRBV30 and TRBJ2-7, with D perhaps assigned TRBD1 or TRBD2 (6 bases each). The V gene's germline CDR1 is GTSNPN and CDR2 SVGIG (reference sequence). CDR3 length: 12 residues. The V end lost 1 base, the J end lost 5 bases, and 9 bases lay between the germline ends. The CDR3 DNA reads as TGTGCCTGGAGTGCCGGGGGCAACGAGCAGTACTTC. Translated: CAWSAGGNEQYF.

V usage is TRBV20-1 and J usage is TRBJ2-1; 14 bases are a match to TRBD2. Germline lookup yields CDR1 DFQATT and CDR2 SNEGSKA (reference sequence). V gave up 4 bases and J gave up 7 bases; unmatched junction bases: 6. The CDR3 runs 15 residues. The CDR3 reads CSAKTSGRARNEQFF. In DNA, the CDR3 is TGCAGTGCTAAGACTAGCGGGAGGGCCAGGAATGAGCAGTTCTTC.

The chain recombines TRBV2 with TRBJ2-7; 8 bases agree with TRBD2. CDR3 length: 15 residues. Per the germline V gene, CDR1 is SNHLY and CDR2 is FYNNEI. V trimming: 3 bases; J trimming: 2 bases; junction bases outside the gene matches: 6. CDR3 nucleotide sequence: TGTGCCAGCAGTGAGAGACTAGCGATAACCTACGAGCAGTACTTC. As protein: CASSERLAITYEQYF.

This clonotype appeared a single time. The CDR3 coding sequence is TGTGCCAGCAGCCAAGCAGAAAAGGGGAACACCGGGGAGCTGTTTTTT. It translates to CASSQAEKGNTGELFF. The chain combines TRBV4-2 with TRBJ2-2; D not certain. Germline-derived CDR1 and CDR2 are LGHNA and YNFKEQ. This CDR3 comprises 16 residues. V lost 1 base to trimming and J lost 1 base, with 10 bases between them.

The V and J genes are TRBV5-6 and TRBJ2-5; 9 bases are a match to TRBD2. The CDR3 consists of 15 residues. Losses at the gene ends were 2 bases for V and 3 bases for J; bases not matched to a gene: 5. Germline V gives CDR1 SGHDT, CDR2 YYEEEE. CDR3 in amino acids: CASSFVAGVEETQYF. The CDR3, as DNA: TGTGCCAGCAGCTTTGTAGCGGGAGTGGAAGAGACCCAGTACTTC.

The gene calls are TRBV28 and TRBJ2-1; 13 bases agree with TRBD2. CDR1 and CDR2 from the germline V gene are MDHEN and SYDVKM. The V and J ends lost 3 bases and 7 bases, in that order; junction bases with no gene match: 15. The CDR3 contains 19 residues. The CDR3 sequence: CASSFPTAITSGRGNEQFF. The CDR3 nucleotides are TGTGCCAGCAGTTTCCCCACAGCCATTACTAGCGGGAGGGGGAATGAGCAGTTCTTC.

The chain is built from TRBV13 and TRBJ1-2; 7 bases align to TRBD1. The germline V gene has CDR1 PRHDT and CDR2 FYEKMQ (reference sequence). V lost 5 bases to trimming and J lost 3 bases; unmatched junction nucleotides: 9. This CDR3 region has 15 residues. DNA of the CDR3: TGTGCCAGCAGCCGCGGACAGGATCGAGACTATGGCTACACCTTC. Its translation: CASSRGQDRDYGYTF.